These 29 T cell receptor beta chains were all obtained from the same sample, sequenced in a study of T cell changes during pregnancy in multiple sclerosis. The method was immunoSEQ multiplex PCR; TCRdb's version includes in-frame clones alone and lacks a portion of them. The sample shows approximately 25,000 clones, 88% of them seen only once. The starting material was CD8+ T cells from peripheral blood mononuclear cells, obtained in the second trimester of pregnancy. The receptors originated from a female donor with multiple sclerosis, enrolled in a pregnancy study.

To note about this clone: The same CDR3 also results from other DNA sequences found in this sample. V usage is TRBV6-1 and J usage is TRBJ1-4; D is uncertain. V dropped 1 base and J dropped 8 bases, with 8 bases sitting between them. Germline V gives CDR1 MNHNS, CDR2 SASEGT. The CDR3 has 13 amino acids. The CDR3 DNA sequence: TGTGCCAGCAGTGAAGGGGAGGTCGAAAAACTGTTTTTT. Residues: CASSEGEVEKLFF.

This clone was recorded a few times. The chain uses TRBV9 and TRBJ1-1; a weak D match, TRBD1 (5 bases). This CDR3 region has 14 residues. Germline CDR1 SGDLS, CDR2 YYNGEE. V was trimmed by 4 bases and J by 5 bases, leaving 15 bases between them. The CDR3 region is CASSPPGDLTEAFF. The CDR3 DNA is TGTGCCAGCAGCCCCCCGGGGGATTTGACTGAAGCTTTCTTT.

The chain recombines TRBV5-6 with TRBJ1-1, with a tentative D call TRBD1 (6 bases). The CDR3 is made up of 14 amino acids. The V end lost 0 bases, the J end lost 1 base, and 7 bases lay between the germline ends. Germline V lookup: CDR1 SGHDT, CDR2 YYEEEE. The CDR3 loop reads CASSLATGNTEAFF. The CDR3 bases are TGTGCCAGCAGCTTGGCGACAGGGAACACTGAAGCTTTCTTT. Based on the CDR3 plus reference TRBV5-6 and TRBJ1-1, the full variable domain is DAGVTQSPTHLIKTRGQQVTLRCSPKSGHDTVSWYQQALGQGPQFIFQYYEEEERQRGNFPDRFSGHQFPNYSSELNVNALLLGDSALYLCASSLATGNTEAFFGQGTRLTVV.

The rearrangement joins TRBV4-3 to TRBJ2-7, with a possible D match to TRBD1 (5 bases). This CDR3 has 17 amino acids. V was clipped by 0 bases and J by 5 bases, with 20 bases between them. From germline, CDR1 is LGHNA and CDR2 YSLEER. DNA of the CDR3: TGCGCCAGCAGCCAAGATCGGCAGGCAAGGGGTGCCCACGAGCAGTACTTC. Residues: CASSQDRQARGAHEQYF.

V usage is TRBV27 and J usage is TRBJ1-5; 9 bases are a match to TRBD1. The length of the CDR3 is 15 residues. With 4 bases clipped from V and 3 bases from J, the junction kept 4 bases outside the gene matches. Looked up from germline, CDR1 is MNHEY and CDR2 is SMNVEV (reference sequence). CDR3 region: CASSSGTGNNQPQHF. DNA for the CDR3: TGTGCCAGCAGTTCCGGGACAGGGAACAATCAGCCCCAGCATTTT.

This chain joins TRBV6-5 and TRBJ2-7, with 10 bases matching TRBD1. Germline values: CDR1 MNHEY, CDR2 SVGAGI. CDR3 length: 14 residues. The V gene end was trimmed by 4 bases and the J gene end by 5 bases; junction bases not matched to a gene: 5. DNA for the CDR3: TGTGCCAGCAGTTCCGGGACAGGGGTCCACGAGCAGTACTTC. It encodes CASSSGTGVHEQYF.

This clone was counted once. J is TRBJ2-7 and V is TRBV29-1, with a tentative D call TRBD1 (6 bases). Trimming stripped 6 bases from V and 3 bases from J, with 12 bases between. Germline V gives CDR1 SQVTM, CDR2 ANQGSEA. The CDR3 runs 12 residues. CDR3 residues: CSVQGLGYEQYF. CDR3 sequence (DNA): TGCAGCGTACAGGGTTTAGGCTACGAGCAGTACTTC.

This clone occurred a few times. The chain carries TRBV4-3 and TRBJ1-6; TRBD1 matches 9 bases. Germline CDR1 reads LGHNA; CDR2 reads YSLEER. V was pared by 0 bases and J by 9 bases, with 6 bases of the junction left unmatched. The CDR3 totals 16 residues. The CDR3 nucleotides are TGCGCCAGCAGCCAAGATACCGGGACAGGGTTTTCACCCCTCCACTTT. It specifies CASSQDTGTGFSPLHF.

The rearrangement joins TRBV13 to TRBJ2-3; a weak D match, TRBD1 (5 bases). The CDR3 totals 15 residues. Germline lookup yields CDR1 PRHDT and CDR2 FYEKMQ (reference sequence). The ends were cut back, 1 base at V and 2 bases at J, with 10 bases in the middle. CDR3 sequence (DNA): TGTGCCAGCAGCTTAGAAGGGGATGACACAGATACGCAGTATTTT. Its translation is CASSLEGDDTDTQYF.

CDR3 sequence (DNA): TGTGCCAGCAGTTTTGGGTACGGGACATCGCCCTACGAGCAGTACTTC. It specifies CASSFGYGTSPYEQYF. The chain recombines TRBV27 with TRBJ2-7, with a tentative D call TRBD1 (6 bases). CDR1 is MNHEY and CDR2 is SMNVEV in the germline V gene (reference sequence). V was trimmed by 3 bases and J by 2 bases, leaving 17 bases between them. The CDR3 length is 16 residues.

This sequence joins TRBV19 and TRBJ2-7, with a tentative D call TRBD2 (5 bases). Germline V gives CDR1 LNHDA, CDR2 SQIVND (reference sequence). V shed 6 bases and J shed 2 bases, with 11 bases lying between them. CDR3 length equals 13 residues. CDR3 residues: CASSISEAYEQYF. In nucleotides, the CDR3 is TGTGCCAGTAGCATATCGGAGGCCTACGAGCAGTACTTC.

This chain uses TRBV6-4 with TRBJ2-3; 11 nucleotides agree with TRBD2. Germline CDR1 MRHNA, CDR2 SNTAGT. The J segment lost 2 bases and the V segment lost 5 bases, leaving 3 bases of the junction unmatched. The CDR3 totals 15 residues. The CDR3 sequence is CASSPSGGFTDTQYF. The CDR3 DNA reads TGTGCCAGCAGTCCTAGCGGGGGGTTCACAGATACGCAGTATTTT.

The chain links TRBV6-5 to TRBJ2-3; 9 bases align to TRBD1. The CDR3 contains 14 residues. Germline CDR1 is MNHEY and CDR2 is SVGAGI. Trimming at V came to 6 bases and at J to 7 bases, leaving 8 bases not matched to a gene. Here the CDR3 reads CASRPGTGFHTQYF. The DNA of the CDR3 is TGTGCCAGCAGGCCCGGGACAGGGTTCCATACGCAGTATTTT.

The chain links TRBV28 to TRBJ1-4; tentative D call: TRBD1 (5 bases). Trimming left V 7 bases short and J 6 bases short, with 15 bases between. The CDR3 contains 14 residues. Germline CDR1 MDHEN, CDR2 SYDVKM. The CDR3 DNA is TGTGCCAGCACCCCTGGGGCTGGAGATGAAAAACTGTTTTTT. Its protein is CASTPGAGDEKLFF.

The rearrangement uses TRBV28 and TRBJ1-1, with D possibly TRBD1 on 5 matching bases. The CDR3 spans 15 residues. CDR1 is MDHEN and CDR2 is SYDVKM in the germline V gene. V was clipped by 6 bases and J by 2 bases, with 16 bases between them. The CDR3, as DNA: TGTGCCAGCAGCTATCCAGGGATGCGAAACACTGAAGCTTTCTTT. It codes for CASSYPGMRNTEAFF.

The chain joins TRBV30 to TRBJ2-5, with TRBD1 as a possible D gene (5 bases). This CDR3 spans 13 amino acids. Per the germline V gene, CDR1 is GTSNPN and CDR2 is SVGIG (reference sequence). The germline V and J ends were trimmed by 2 bases and 5 bases, with 12 bases remaining between them. This CDR3 reads CAWSFQGVETQYF. The CDR3 DNA reads as TGTGCCTGGAGTTTCCAAGGGGTTGAGACCCAGTACTTC. Drawing the rest from reference TRBV30 and TRBJ2-5, the complete variable domain is SQTIHQWPATLVQPVGSPLSLECTVEGTSNPNLYWYRQAAGRGLQLLFYSVGIGQISSEVPQNLSASRPQDRQFILSSKKLLLSDSGFYLCAWSFQGVETQYFGPGTRLLVL.

V and J are TRBV27 and TRBJ2-7, with unresolved D. Germline CDR1 is MNHEY and CDR2 is SMNVEV (reference sequence). Deletions cut 3 bases from V and 3 bases from J, with 9 bases between. There are 13 residues in the CDR3. CDR3 region: CASSFGHLYEQYF. As DNA, the CDR3 is TGTGCCAGCAGTTTTGGGCACCTCTACGAGCAGTACTTC.

This rearrangement joins TRBV7-9 to TRBJ2-7; D might be TRBD1 (5 bases). In germline, CDR1 is SEHNR, CDR2 FQNEAQ (reference sequence). The CDR3 loop spans 12 amino acids. V was pared by 6 bases and J by 4 bases, with 10 bases between. CDR3 region: CASRSQGYEQYF. The CDR3 DNA reads TGTGCCAGCAGATCCCAGGGTTACGAGCAGTACTTC.

The chain is built from TRBV7-6 and TRBJ2-5; 7 nucleotides agree with TRBD2. Germline values: CDR1 SGHVS, CDR2 FNYEAQ. The junction had 2 bases not matched to a gene; V was cut back by 4 bases and J by 0 bases. The CDR3 is 14 residues long. CDR3 sequence: CASSYRGDQETQYF. For the CDR3, the DNA is TGTGCCAGCAGCTACCGGGGGGACCAAGAGACCCAGTACTTC.

Only a few counts were recorded for this clone. The chain employs TRBV4-3 and TRBJ1-2; 7 bases agree with TRBD1. J lost 6 bases, V lost 0 bases, and 7 bases had no gene match. The CDR3 sequence is 15 residues long. Germline V lookup: CDR1 LGHNA, CDR2 YSLEER. The CDR3 loop reads CASSQEQGMWDGYTF. The CDR3 DNA reads TGCGCCAGCAGCCAAGAACAGGGGATGTGGGATGGCTACACCTTC.

This chain links TRBV5-5 with TRBJ2-7; D is ambiguous. The CDR3 length is 11 residues. V was shortened by 7 bases and J by 0 bases, with 5 bases between the two germline ends. Per germline, CDR1 SGHKS and CDR2 YYEKEE (reference sequence). The CDR3: CASFSSYEQYF. CDR3 DNA: TGTGCCAGCTTCAGCTCCTACGAGCAGTACTTC.

This chain joins TRBV7-9 and TRBJ2-3; 9 bases fit TRBD2. Germline loops: CDR1 SEHNR, CDR2 FQNEAQ (reference sequence). J gave up 3 bases and V 5 bases, and 18 bases lay outside the gene matches. This CDR3 has 19 amino acids. In DNA form, the CDR3 reads TGTGCCAGCAGCCGGCGGGGCCAACCGGGGACTAGCCGAACAGATACGCAGTATTTT. Protein: CASSRRGQPGTSRTDTQYF.

As to this clone: The junction differs from germline at one of its ends, possibly a read error. This chain links TRBV7-3 with TRBJ2-7, with 7 bases lining up with TRBD1. CDR3 size: 15 residues. CDR1 is SGHTA and CDR2 is FQGTGA in the germline V gene. The CDR3 DNA is TGCGCCAGCAGCCAAGCCCCAGGGGGCTCCTACGAGCAGTACTTC. This encodes CASSQAPGGSYEQYF.

This chain connects TRBV7-9 to TRBJ2-3; TRBD2 might be the D (6 bases). The CDR3 length is 19 residues. V was trimmed by 5 bases and J by 4 bases, leaving 28 bases between them. Germline loops: CDR1 SEHNR, CDR2 FQNEAQ (reference sequence). CDR3 bases: TGTGCCAGCAGCCTAATGGGCGGGACGGGGGTTACCTCGGCAGATACGCAGTATTTT. Translating gives CASSLMGGTGVTSADTQYF.

J is TRBJ2-3 and V is TRBV5-4; the match to TRBD2 covers 12 bases. CDR3 length: 16 residues. Germline CDR1 SGHNT, CDR2 YYREEE (reference sequence). With V trimmed by 2 bases and J by 2 bases, 3 bases remained unmatched. The CDR3 is CASSFTSGGLTDTQYF. Here the CDR3 DNA reads TGTGCCAGCAGCTTTACTAGCGGGGGGCTCACAGATACGCAGTATTTT.

The rearrangement uses TRBV10-1 and TRBJ2-1, with TRBD2 identical over 8 bases. CDR1 and CDR2 from the germline V gene are WNHNN and SYGVQD (reference sequence). This CDR3 is 14 amino acids long. Unmatched junction bases numbered 9, after V lost 6 bases and J lost 8 bases. CDR3 nucleotides: TGCGCCAGCAGCCGGGGGGGCGATTCAGATGAGCAGTTCTTC. This translates into CASSRGGDSDEQFF.

This sequence joins TRBV4-3 and TRBJ1-2; D gene unclear. Looked up from germline, CDR1 is LGHNA and CDR2 is YSLEER. The CDR3 is 13 amino acids. V dropped 0 bases and J dropped 6 bases, with 8 bases sitting between them. CDR3 in amino acids: CASSQEFGDGYTF. The CDR3, as DNA: TGCGCCAGCAGCCAAGAATTCGGGGATGGCTACACCTTC.

The rearrangement joins TRBV4-1 to TRBJ1-4; no reliable D call. The CDR3 runs 12 residues. Trimming took 4 bases from V and 10 from J, leaving 10 bases between them. Germline V gene sequence: CDR1 MGHRA, CDR2 YSYEKL. The CDR3, as DNA: TGCGCCAGCAGCCTGGACTCGGTAAAACTGTTTTTT. Residues: CASSLDSVKLFF.

The CDR3 DNA reads TGTGCCAGCAGCTTAAGGTGGCAGGGAAACACTGAAGCTTTCTTT. Protein product: CASSLRWQGNTEAFF. This chain connects TRBV7-2 to TRBJ1-1; TRBD1 is a possible D gene (5 bases). The CDR3 covers 15 residues. V was trimmed by 2 bases and J by 2 bases, leaving 12 bases between them. The germline CDR1 and CDR2 sequences are SGHTA and FQGNSA.